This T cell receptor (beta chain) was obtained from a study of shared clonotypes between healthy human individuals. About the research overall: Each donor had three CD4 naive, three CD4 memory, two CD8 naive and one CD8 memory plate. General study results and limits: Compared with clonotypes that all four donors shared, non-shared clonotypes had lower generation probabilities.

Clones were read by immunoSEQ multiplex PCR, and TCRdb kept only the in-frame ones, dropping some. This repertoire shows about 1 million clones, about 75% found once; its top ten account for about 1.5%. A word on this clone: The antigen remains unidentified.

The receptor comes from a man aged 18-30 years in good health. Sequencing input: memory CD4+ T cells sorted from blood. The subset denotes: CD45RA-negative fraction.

CDR3 nucleotides: TGTGCCAGCAGTTACTTATATTCCAACAATGAGCAGTTCTTC. Its translation: CASSYLYSNNEQFF. The chain employs TRBV6-5 and TRBJ2-1; D is undetermined. The ends were cut back, 1 base at V and 5 bases at J, with 9 bases in the middle. The germline gives CDR1 MNHEY, CDR2 SVGAGI. This CDR3 region has 14 residues.